A single sample gave rise to the 3 T cell receptor beta chains below, sequenced in a study of cytotoxic CD8 clonotypes in ibrutinib-treated CLL. TCRdb's table, derived via immunoSEQ multiplex PCR, lists solely in-frame clones and lacks some. The sample includes just over 200,000 clones, more than 70% seen only once; the top ten take about an eighth. Sequencing was performed on PBMCs, taken after 12 months of ibrutinib treatment. These receptors were obtained from a human donor with chronic lymphocytic leukemia.

The sample holds one count of this clone. V gene TRBV4-1 combines with J gene TRBJ2-7; D not resolved. Germline V gene data show CDR1 as MGHRA and CDR2 as YSYEKL. The CDR3 runs to 16 residues. V lost 0 bases and J lost 0, with 12 bases in between. The CDR3 loop reads CASSQEVTLSSYEQYF. DNA of the CDR3: TGCGCCAGCAGCCAAGAGGTAACGTTAAGCTCCTACGAGCAGTACTTC.

The gene calls are TRBV19 and TRBJ1-1, with unresolved D. The CDR3 is made up of 14 amino acids. V gave up 3 bases and J gave up 1 base, with 9 bases separating them. The germline V gene encodes CDR1 LNHDA and CDR2 SQIVND (reference sequence). CDR3 amino acids: CASSIGSANTEAFF. The CDR3 nucleotides read TGTGCCAGTAGTATTGGGTCAGCGAACACTGAAGCTTTCTTT.

The V gene is TRBV5-1, the J gene TRBJ2-3; no clear D gene. Germline values: CDR1 SGHRS, CDR2 YFSETQ. Deletions cut 4 bases from V and 5 bases from J, with 8 bases between. This CDR3 has 12 amino acids. CDR3 nucleotides: TGCGCCAGCAGCACTATGGGAGATACGCAGTATTTT. Translated, it gives CASSTMGDTQYF.